The clone carrying this TCR beta chain has only a few counts. The antigen is not known. Sequencing used immunoSEQ multiplex PCR; TCRdb keeps in-frame clones, though not all of them. The sample gives about 110,000 clones, 85% to 90% of which show up once; over 3% is in the top ten. The entry originates in a study of T cell responses to AZD1222 COVID-19 vaccine. The CDR3 has 17 residues. Looked up from germline, CDR1 is MGHRA and CDR2 is YSYEKL. V gave up 5 bases and J gave up 2 bases, with 22 bases separating them. Findings and limits, study-wide: Reportedly, close to half of spike-specific TCRs are directed against unmutated variant regions.

This TCR was recovered from an adult in good health. The input for sequencing was peripheral blood, taken on day 0 of AZD1222 vaccination. The chain employs TRBV4-1 and TRBJ2-7; unclear D gene. Here the CDR3 reads CASSGKGKLPLPYEQYF. As DNA, the CDR3 is TGCGCCAGCAGCGGCAAGGGAAAGCTCCCCCTTCCCTACGAGCAGTACTTC.